This TCR beta chain was sequenced during a study of T cell responses to AZD1222 COVID-19 vaccine. Regarding this clone: What it binds is unknown.

The CDR3 runs 15 residues. Germline V gene sequence: CDR1 SNHLY, CDR2 FYNNEI. The germline V and J ends were trimmed by 3 bases and 1 base, with 12 bases remaining between them. Findings of the study overall: Clonal diversity was possibly underestimated, and white British individuals and females predominated among donors.

Clones were sequenced by immunoSEQ multiplex PCR, and TCRdb holds only the in-frame ones, with some missing. The sample holds 35,000 to 50,000 clones, about four fifths seen once. Source: peripheral blood, taken 28 days after the second dose of the MenACWY control vaccine. This chain connects TRBV2 to TRBJ1-1; tentative D call: TRBD1 (6 bases). The TCR comes from an adult who received the MenACWY meningococcal vaccine as a control. The CDR3 DNA follows: TGTGCCAGCAGTGATGACACAGGGAGGAACACTGAAGCTTTCTTT. Amino acid sequence: CASSDDTGRNTEAFF. Drawing the rest from reference TRBV2 and TRBJ1-1, the complete variable domain is EPEVTQTPSHQVTQMGQEVILRCVPISNHLYFYWYRQILGQKVEFLVSFYNNEISEKSEIFDDQFSVERPDGSNFTLKIRSTKLEDSAMYFCASSDDTGRNTEAFFGQGTRLTVV.